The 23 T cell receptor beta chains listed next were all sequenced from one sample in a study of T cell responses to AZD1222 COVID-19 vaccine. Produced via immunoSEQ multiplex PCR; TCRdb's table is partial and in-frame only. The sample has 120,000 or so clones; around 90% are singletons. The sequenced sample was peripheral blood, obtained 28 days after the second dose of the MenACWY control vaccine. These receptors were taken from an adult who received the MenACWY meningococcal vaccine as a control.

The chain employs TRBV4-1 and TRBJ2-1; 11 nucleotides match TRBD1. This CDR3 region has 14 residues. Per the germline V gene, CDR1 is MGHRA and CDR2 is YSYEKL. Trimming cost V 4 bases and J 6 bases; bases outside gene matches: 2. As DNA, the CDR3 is TGCGCCAGCAGCCCGGGACAGGGGGTCAATGAGCAGTTCTTC. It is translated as CASSPGQGVNEQFF.

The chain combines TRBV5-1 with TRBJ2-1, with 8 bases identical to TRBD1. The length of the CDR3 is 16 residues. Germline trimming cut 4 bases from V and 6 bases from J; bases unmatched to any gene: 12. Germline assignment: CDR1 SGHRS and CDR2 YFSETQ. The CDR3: CASSGRQGALGNEQFF. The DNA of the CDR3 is TGCGCCAGCAGCGGGAGGCAGGGGGCTTTGGGCAATGAGCAGTTCTTC.

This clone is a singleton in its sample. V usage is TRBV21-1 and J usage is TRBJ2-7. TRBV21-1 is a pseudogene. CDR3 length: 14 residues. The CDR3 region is CASSKDGAPYEQYV. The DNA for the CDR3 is TGTGCCAGCAGCAAAGACGGGGCACCCTACGAGCAGTACGTC.

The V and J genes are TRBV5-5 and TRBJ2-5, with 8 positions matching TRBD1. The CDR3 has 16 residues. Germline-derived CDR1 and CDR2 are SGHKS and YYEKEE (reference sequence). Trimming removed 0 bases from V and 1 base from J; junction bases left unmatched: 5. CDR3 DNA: TGTGCCAGCAGCTTGGGGCAGGGGGCGATCCAAGAGACCCAGTACTTC. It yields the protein CASSLGQGAIQETQYF.

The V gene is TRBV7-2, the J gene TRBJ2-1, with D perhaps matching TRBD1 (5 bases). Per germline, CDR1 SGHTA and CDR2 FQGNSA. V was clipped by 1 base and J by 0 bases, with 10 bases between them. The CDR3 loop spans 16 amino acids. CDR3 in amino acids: CASSLVSGYSYNEQFF. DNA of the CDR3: TGTGCCAGCAGCTTAGTTTCAGGGTACTCCTACAATGAGCAGTTCTTC. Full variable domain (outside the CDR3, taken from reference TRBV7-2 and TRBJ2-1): GAGVSQSPSNKVTEKGKDVELRCDPISGHTALYWYRQSLGQGLEFLIYFQGNSAPDKSGLPSDRFSAERTGGSVSTLTIQRTQQEDSAVYLCASSLVSGYSYNEQFFGPGTRLTVL.

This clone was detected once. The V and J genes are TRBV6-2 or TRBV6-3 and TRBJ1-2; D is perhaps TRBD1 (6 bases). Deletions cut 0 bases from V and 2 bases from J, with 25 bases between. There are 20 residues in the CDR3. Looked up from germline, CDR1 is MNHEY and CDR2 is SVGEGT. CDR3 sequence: CASSYSLFGRATDRNYGYTF. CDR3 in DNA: TGTGCCAGCAGTTACTCGCTCTTCGGGCGGGCCACCGACAGGAACTATGGCTACACCTTC.

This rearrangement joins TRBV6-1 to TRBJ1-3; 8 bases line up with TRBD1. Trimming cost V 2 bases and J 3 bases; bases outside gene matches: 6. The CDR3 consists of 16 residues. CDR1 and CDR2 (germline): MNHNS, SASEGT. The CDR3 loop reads CASSERNRGFGNTIYF. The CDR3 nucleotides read TGTGCCAGCAGTGAACGCAACAGGGGGTTTGGAAACACCATATATTTT.

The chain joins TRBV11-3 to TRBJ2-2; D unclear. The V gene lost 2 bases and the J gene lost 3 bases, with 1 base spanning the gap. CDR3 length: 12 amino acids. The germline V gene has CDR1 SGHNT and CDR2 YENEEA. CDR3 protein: CASSLHTGELFF. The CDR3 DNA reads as TGTGCCAGCAGCTTACACACCGGGGAGCTGTTTTTT.

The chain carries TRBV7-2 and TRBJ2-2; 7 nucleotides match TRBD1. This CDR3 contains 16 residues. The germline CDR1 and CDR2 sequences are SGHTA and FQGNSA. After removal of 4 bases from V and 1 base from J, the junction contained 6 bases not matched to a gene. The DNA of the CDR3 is TGTGCCAGCAGCTACAGACAGGGTATGAACACCGGGGAGCTGTTTTTT. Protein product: CASSYRQGMNTGELFF.

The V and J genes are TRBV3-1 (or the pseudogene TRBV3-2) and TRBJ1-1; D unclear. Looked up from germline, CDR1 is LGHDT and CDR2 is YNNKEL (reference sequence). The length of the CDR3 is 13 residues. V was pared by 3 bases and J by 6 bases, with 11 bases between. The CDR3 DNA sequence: TGTGCCAGCAGCCAGGGTGGGCAGGCTGAAGCTTTCTTT. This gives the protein CASSQGGQAEAFF.

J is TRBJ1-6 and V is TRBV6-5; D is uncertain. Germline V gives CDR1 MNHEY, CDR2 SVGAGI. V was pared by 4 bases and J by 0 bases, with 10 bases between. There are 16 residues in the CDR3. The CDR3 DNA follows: TGTGCCAGCAGTTCTTCCAGCCGCTCCTATAATTCACCCCTCCACTTT. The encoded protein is CASSSSSRSYNSPLHF.

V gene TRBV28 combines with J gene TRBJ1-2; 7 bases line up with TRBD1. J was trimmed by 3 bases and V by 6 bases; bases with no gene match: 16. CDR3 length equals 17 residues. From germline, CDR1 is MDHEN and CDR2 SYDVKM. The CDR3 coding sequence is TGTGCCAGCAGCCCACCCCAGAGGGACAGATTCTACTATGGCTACACCTTC. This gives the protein CASSPPQRDRFYYGYTF.

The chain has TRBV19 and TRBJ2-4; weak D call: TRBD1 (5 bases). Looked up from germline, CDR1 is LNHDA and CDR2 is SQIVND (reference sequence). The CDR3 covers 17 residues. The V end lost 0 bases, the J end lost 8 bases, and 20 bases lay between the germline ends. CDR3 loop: CASSIDRVRVAKDIQYF. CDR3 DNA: TGTGCCAGTAGTATAGATCGGGTCAGGGTCGCGAAAGACATTCAGTACTTC.

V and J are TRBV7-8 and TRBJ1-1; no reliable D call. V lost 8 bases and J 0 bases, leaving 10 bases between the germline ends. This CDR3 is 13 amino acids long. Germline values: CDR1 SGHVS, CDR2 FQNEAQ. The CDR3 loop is CASRSEMNTEAFF. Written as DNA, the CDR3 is TGTGCCAGCCGTTCCGAGATGAACACTGAAGCTTTCTTT.

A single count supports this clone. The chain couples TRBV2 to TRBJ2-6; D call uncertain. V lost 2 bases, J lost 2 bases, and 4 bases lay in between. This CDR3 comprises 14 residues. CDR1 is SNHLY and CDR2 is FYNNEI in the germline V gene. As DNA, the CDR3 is TGTGCCAGCAGTGAATGGACTGGGGCCAACGTCCTGACTTTC. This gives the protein CASSEWTGANVLTF.

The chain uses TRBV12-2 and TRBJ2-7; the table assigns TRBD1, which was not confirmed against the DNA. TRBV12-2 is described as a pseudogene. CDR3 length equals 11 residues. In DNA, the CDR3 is TGTGCAAGTCGCTTTCAGTACGAGCAGTACTTC. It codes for CASRFQYEQYF.

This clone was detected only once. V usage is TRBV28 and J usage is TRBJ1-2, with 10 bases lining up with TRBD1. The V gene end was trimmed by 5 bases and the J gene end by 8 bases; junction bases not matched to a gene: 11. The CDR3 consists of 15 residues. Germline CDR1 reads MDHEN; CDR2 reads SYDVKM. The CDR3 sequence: CASSLGQGSGRGYTF. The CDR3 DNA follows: TGTGCCAGCAGTCTGGGACAGGGGAGCGGTCGAGGCTACACCTTC.

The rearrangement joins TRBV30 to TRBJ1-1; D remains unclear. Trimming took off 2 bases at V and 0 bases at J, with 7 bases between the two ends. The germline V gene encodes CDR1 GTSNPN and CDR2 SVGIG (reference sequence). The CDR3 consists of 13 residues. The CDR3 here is CAWSLGLNTEAFF. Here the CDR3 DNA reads TGTGCCTGGAGTTTAGGCTTGAACACTGAAGCTTTCTTT.

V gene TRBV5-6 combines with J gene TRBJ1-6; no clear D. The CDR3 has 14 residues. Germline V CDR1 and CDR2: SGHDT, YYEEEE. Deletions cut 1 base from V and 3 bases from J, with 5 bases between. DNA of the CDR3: TGTGCCAGCAGCTTGTTTGACTATAATTCACCCCTCCACTTT. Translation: CASSLFDYNSPLHF.

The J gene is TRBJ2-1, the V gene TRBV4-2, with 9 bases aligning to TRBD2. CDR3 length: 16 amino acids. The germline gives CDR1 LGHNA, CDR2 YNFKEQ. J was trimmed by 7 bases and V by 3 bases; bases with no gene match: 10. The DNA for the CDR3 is TGTGCCAGCAGCCAGCGGGAGGGCCTTCTGGGTAATGAGCAGTTCTTC. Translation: CASSQREGLLGNEQFF.

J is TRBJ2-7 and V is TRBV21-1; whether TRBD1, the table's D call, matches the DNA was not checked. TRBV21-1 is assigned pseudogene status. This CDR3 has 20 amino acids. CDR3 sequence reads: CASSKDSRDRGLLASYEQYV. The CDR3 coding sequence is TGTGCCAGCAGCAAAGATTCGAGGGACAGGGGGCTACTTGCTTCTTACGAGCAGTACGTC.

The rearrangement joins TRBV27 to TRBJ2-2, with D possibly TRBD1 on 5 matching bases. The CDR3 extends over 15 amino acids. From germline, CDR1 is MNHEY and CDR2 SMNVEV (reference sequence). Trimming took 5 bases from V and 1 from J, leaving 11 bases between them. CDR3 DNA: TGTGCCAGCAGTCGGGCAGGGTTGAACACCGGGGAGCTGTTTTTT. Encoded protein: CASSRAGLNTGELFF.

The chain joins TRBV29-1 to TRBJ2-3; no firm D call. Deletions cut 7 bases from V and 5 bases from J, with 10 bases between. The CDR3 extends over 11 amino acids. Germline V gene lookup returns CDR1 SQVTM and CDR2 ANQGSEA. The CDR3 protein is CSAPVGDTQYF. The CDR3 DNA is TGCAGCGCCCCGGTCGGAGATACGCAGTATTTT.